This record looks at one T cell receptor beta chain sequence and its context. The antigen remains undetermined. This sample stems from a study of cytomegalovirus exposure and HLA in healthy donors. Study-wide results and caveats: More than 15,000 TCR beta sequences were associated with HLA alleles at 0.05 false discovery rate in a later analysis. Researchers catalogued approximately 160 TCR beta chains as cytomegalovirus-associated. Upon later analysis, HLA-associated TCR beta chains proved more clonally expanded than other, equally common chains.

60 Vbeta and 13 Jbeta primers were used in PCR. The table came from immunoSEQ multiplex PCR; TCRdb's copy has only in-frame clones and leaves some out. The sample records more than 80,000 clones, 65% to 75% being singletons. The V end was cut by 4 bases, the J end by 0 bases, with 10 bases between. There are 14 residues in the CDR3. In germline, CDR1 is MNHNS, CDR2 SASEGT. The receptor's source is a female donor in good health and CMV-seronegative. Sequencing was performed on PBMCs. V usage is TRBV6-1 and J usage is TRBJ2-7, with D maybe TRBD2 (5 bases). The CDR3 here is CASSVEASSYEQYF. Written as DNA, the CDR3 is TGTGCCAGCAGTGTGGAGGCGAGCTCCTACGAGCAGTACTTC.